These 7 T cell receptor beta chains originate from one sample sequenced in a study of beta chain features in type 1 diabetes. The antigens of these receptors remain unknown. Study-wide results and caveats: Among all four CD4+ subsets, Type 1 diabetes patients had TCRB CDR3s that were moderately but significantly shorter.

Expressed TCRB transcripts were sequenced because the isolated RNA had all been reverse transcribed beforehand. Sequencing was performed with immunoSEQ multiplex PCR; in TCRdb, only in-frame clones are kept and a portion is missing. The sample yields about 740,000 clones, 13% seen once. Sequences were obtained from naive CD4+ T cells from blood. These receptors all come from a man younger than 30 with type 1 diabetes.

This chain uses TRBV30 with TRBJ2-5; 9 nucleotides match TRBD1. The CDR3 sequence is 14 residues long. Germline CDR1 is GTSNPN and CDR2 is SVGIG (reference sequence). J gave up 2 bases and V 2 bases, and 3 bases lay outside the gene matches. In DNA, the CDR3 is TGTGCCTGGAGTATCGGGACAGGGCAAGAGACCCAGTACTTC. This gives the protein CAWSIGTGQETQYF.

V is TRBV11-2 and J is TRBJ2-5; D remains ambiguous. Trimming cost V 10 bases and J 1 base, with 13 bases left between them. The CDR3 has 13 residues. Germline assignment: CDR1 SGHAT and CDR2 FQNNGV. As DNA, the CDR3 is TGTGCCATTTCTAAGGGATTCCAAGAGACCCAGTACTTC. This sequence encodes CAISKGFQETQYF.

V is TRBV7-9 and J is TRBJ1-6; D ambiguous. Trimming pared 1 base from V and 5 bases from J, leaving 15 bases between. The germline CDR1 and CDR2 sequences are SEHNR and FQNEAQ (reference sequence). The CDR3 spans 17 residues. The CDR3 bases are TGTGCCAGCAGCTTAGTCCCTGCCAGCCGGGATAATTCACCCCTCCACTTT. Translated: CASSLVPASRDNSPLHF.

This clone was recorded a few times. The chain carries TRBV28 and TRBJ1-6, with 8 bases fitting TRBD1. Germline CDR1 and CDR2: MDHEN and SYDVKM. The CDR3 length is 15 residues. Germline trimming cut 2 bases from V and 10 bases from J; bases unmatched to any gene: 7. The CDR3 spells CASSLPGQGGSPLHF. Here the CDR3 DNA reads TGTGCCAGCAGTTTACCCGGACAGGGTGGATCACCCCTCCACTTT.

This clone showed up just a few times. This rearrangement joins TRBV4-2 to TRBJ1-1, with D tentatively TRBD1 (6 bases). CDR3 length: 16 residues. Germline V gives CDR1 LGHNA, CDR2 YNFKEQ. Between the trimmed V and J ends, which lost 4 bases and 5 bases, there was a span of 20 bases. CDR3 residues: CASSPDRPSPGTEAFF. The CDR3 bases are TGTGCCAGCAGCCCCGACAGGCCCTCCCCGGGGACTGAAGCTTTCTTT.

The rearrangement links TRBV19 to TRBJ2-3; D is unresolved. The CDR3 sequence is 14 residues long. V was shortened by 3 bases and J by 2 bases, with 9 bases between the two germline ends. Germline V gives CDR1 LNHDA, CDR2 SQIVND (reference sequence). CDR3 in amino acids: CASSILGFTDTQYF. The CDR3 nucleotides are TGTGCCAGTAGTATTCTTGGGTTCACAGATACGCAGTATTTT.

The rearrangement joins TRBV30 to TRBJ1-4, with D unresolved. The germline V and J ends were trimmed by 8 bases and 7 bases, with 14 bases remaining between them. The V gene's germline CDR1 is GTSNPN and CDR2 SVGIG (reference sequence). The CDR3 has 12 amino acids. The CDR3, as DNA: TGTGCCGGAGGAGGGCTAGGTGAAAAACTGTTTTTT. The encoded protein is CAGGGLGEKLFF.